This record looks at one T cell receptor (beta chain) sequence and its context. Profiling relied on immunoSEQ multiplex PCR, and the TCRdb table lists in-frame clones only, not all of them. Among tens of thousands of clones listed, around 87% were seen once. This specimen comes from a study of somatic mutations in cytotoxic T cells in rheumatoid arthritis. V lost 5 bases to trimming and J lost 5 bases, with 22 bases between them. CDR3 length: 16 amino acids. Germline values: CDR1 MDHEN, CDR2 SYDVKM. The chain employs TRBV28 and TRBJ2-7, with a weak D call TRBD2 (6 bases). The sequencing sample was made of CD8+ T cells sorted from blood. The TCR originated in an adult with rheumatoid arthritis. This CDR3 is CASSPRLGGIFDEQYF. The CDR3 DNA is TGTGCCAGCAGTCCTCGGTTAGGCGGGATATTTGACGAGCAGTACTTC.